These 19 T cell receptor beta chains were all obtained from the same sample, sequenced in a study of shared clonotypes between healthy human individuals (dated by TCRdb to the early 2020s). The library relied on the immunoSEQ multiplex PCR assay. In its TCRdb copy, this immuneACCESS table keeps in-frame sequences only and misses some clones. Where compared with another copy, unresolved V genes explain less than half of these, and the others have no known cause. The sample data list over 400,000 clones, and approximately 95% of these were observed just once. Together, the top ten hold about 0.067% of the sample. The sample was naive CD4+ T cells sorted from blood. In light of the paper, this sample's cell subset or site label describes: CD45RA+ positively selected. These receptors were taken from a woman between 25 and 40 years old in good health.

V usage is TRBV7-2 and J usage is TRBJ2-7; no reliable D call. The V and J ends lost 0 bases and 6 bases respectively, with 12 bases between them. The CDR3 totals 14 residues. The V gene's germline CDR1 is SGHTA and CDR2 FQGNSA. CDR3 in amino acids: CASSLAGPPGEQYF. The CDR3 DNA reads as TGTGCCAGCAGCTTAGCCGGGCCACCGGGCGAGCAGTACTTC.

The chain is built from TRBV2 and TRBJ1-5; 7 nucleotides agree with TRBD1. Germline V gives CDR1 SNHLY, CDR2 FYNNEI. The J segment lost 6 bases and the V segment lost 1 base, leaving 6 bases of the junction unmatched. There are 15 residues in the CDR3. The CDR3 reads CASSEDQGVGQPQHF. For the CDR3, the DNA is TGTGCCAGCAGTGAAGACCAGGGGGTGGGTCAGCCCCAGCATTTT.

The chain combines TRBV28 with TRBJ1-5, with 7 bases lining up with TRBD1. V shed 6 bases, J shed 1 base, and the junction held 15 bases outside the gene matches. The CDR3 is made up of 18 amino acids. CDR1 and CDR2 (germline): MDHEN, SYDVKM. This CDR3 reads CASSLTWDRLRSNQPQHF. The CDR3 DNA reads TGTGCCAGCAGCCTGACTTGGGACAGACTCCGGAGCAATCAGCCCCAGCATTTT.

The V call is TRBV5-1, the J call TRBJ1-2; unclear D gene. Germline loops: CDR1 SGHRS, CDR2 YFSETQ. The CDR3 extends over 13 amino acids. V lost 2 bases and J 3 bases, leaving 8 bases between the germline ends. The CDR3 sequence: CASSFSGDYGYTF. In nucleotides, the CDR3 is TGCGCCAGCAGCTTTTCTGGAGACTATGGCTACACCTTC.

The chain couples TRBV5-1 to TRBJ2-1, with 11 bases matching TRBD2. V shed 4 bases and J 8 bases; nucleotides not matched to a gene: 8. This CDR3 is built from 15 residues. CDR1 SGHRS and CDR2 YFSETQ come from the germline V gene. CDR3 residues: CASSITSGGNYEQFF. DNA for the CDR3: TGCGCCAGCAGCATTACTAGCGGGGGAAACTATGAGCAGTTCTTC.

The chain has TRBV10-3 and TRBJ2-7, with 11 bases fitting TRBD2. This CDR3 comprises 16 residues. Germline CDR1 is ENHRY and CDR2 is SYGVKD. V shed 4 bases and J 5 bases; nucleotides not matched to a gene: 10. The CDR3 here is CAISGGQLAGVNEQYF. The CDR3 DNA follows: TGTGCCATCAGTGGGGGGCAACTAGCGGGAGTGAACGAGCAGTACTTC.

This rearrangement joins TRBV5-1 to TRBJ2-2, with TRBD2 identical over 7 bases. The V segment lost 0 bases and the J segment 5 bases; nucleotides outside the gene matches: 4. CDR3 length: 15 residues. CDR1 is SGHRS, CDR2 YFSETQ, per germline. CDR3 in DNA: TGCGCCAGCAGCTTGGTGGCGGGAGAGACCGGGGAGCTGTTTTTT. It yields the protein CASSLVAGETGELFF.

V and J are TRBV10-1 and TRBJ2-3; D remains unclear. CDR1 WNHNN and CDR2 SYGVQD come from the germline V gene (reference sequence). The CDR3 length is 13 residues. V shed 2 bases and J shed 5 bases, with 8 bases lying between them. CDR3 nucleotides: TGCGCCAGCAGTGAGCTCCCAAGAGATACGCAGTATTTT. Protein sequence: CASSELPRDTQYF.

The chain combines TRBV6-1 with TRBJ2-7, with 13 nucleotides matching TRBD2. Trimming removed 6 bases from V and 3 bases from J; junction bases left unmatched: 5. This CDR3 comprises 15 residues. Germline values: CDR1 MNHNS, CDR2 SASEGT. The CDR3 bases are TGTGCCAGCAGACCGGGACTAGCGGGATACTACGAGCAGTACTTC. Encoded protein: CASRPGLAGYYEQYF.

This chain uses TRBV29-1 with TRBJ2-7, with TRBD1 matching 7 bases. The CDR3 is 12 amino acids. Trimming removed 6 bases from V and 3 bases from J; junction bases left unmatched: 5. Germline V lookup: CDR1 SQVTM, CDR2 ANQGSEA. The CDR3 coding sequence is TGCAGCGTCCGGGACAGAATCTACGAGCAGTACTTC. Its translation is CSVRDRIYEQYF.

The DNA for the CDR3 is TGTGCCAGCACTACAGACTCCCGAGAGACCCAGTACTTC. Translating it yields CASTTDSRETQYF. This sequence joins TRBV5-8 and TRBJ2-5; D unresolved. V lost 6 bases and J 4 bases, leaving 13 bases between the germline ends. CDR3 length: 13 amino acids. Germline-derived CDR1 and CDR2 are SGHTS and YDEGEE.

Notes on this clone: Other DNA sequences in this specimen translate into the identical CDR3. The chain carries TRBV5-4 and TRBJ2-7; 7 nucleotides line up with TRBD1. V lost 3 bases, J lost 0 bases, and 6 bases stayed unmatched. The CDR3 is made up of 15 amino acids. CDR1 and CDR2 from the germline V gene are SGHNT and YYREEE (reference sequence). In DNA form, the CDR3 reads TGTGCCAGCAGCTCCCCCGGGACAGCCTCCTACGAGCAGTACTTC. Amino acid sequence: CASSSPGTASYEQYF.

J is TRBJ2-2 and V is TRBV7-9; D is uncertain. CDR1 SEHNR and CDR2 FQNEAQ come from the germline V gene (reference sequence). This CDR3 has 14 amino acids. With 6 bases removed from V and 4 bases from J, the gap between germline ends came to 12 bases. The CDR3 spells CASSSAPGTGELFF. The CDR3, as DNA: TGTGCCAGCAGTTCCGCCCCCGGCACCGGGGAGCTGTTTTTT.

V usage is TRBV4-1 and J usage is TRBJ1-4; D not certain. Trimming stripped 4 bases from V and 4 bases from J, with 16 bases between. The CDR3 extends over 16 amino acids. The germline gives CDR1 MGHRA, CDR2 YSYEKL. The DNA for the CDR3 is TGCGCCAGCAGCCCCGGTAGATCCTTTGGTAATGAAAAACTGTTTTTT. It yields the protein CASSPGRSFGNEKLFF.

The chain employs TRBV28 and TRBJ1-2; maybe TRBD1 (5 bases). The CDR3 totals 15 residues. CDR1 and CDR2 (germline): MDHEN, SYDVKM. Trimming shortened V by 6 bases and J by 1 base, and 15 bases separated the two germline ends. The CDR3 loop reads CASRTTGARNYGYTF. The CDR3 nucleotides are TGTGCCAGCAGGACTACAGGAGCCCGTAACTATGGCTACACCTTC.

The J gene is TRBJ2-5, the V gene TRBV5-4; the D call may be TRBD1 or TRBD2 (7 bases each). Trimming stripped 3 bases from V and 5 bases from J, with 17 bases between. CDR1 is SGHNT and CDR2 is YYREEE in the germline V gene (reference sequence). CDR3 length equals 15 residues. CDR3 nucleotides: TGTGCCAGCAGCTCTAACGGGCAGGGGGGGGAGACCCAGTACTTC. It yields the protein CASSSNGQGGETQYF.

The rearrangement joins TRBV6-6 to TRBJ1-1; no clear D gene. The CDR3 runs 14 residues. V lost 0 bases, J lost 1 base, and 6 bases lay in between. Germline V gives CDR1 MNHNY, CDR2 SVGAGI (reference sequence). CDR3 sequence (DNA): TGTGCCAGCAGTTACTCGAAAGAGAACACTGAAGCTTTCTTT. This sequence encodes CASSYSKENTEAFF.

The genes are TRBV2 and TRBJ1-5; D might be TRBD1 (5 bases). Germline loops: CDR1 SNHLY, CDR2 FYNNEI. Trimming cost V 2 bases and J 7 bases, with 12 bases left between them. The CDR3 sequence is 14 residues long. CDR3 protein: CASSELGQAQPQHF. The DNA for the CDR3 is TGTGCCAGCAGTGAACTGGGGCAGGCCCAGCCCCAGCATTTT.

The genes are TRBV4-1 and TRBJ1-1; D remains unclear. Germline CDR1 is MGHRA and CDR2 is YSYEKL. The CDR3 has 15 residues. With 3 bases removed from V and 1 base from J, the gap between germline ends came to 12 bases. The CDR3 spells CASSHALGRNTEAFF. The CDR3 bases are TGCGCCAGCAGCCACGCTCTGGGCCGGAACACTGAAGCTTTCTTT.